The next 2 T cell receptor beta chains were all read from a single sample in a study of early stage breast cancer tumors (dated by TCRdb to 2016 to 2017). Library creation used the immunoSEQ multiplex PCR assay. This immuneACCESS table, as held by TCRdb, lists in-frame sequences with V and J called but not all clones. Of the missing ones, under half trace to an unresolved V gene in checked studies; the others have no known cause. The sample table lists tens of thousands of clones, 55% to 75% of them with a count of one. The top ten clones comprise approximately 33% of the sample. The sample taken for sequencing was blood. All receptors derive from a person aged 45 to 59 with breast cancer.

This clone was detected once. V usage is TRBV5-1 and J usage is TRBJ2-3; D remains unclear. V was shortened by 1 base and J by 6 bases, with 15 bases between the two germline ends. CDR3 length: 15 residues. Per the germline V gene, CDR1 is SGHRS and CDR2 is YFSETQ. The CDR3 region has the DNA TGCGCCAGCAGCTTGTCGAGGCAGACTGCGGATACGCAGTATTTT. Translated, it gives CASSLSRQTADTQYF.

This clone has a single count. The chain combines TRBV2 with TRBJ1-3; D perhaps matches TRBD1 (5 bases). Trimming took 4 bases from V and 2 from J, leaving 9 bases between them. The CDR3 is 14 residues long. Germline V gives CDR1 SNHLY, CDR2 FYNNEI. The CDR3 DNA reads TGTGCCAGCAGTGTACAGGCCCCTGGAAACACCATATATTTT. Translated: CASSVQAPGNTIYF.